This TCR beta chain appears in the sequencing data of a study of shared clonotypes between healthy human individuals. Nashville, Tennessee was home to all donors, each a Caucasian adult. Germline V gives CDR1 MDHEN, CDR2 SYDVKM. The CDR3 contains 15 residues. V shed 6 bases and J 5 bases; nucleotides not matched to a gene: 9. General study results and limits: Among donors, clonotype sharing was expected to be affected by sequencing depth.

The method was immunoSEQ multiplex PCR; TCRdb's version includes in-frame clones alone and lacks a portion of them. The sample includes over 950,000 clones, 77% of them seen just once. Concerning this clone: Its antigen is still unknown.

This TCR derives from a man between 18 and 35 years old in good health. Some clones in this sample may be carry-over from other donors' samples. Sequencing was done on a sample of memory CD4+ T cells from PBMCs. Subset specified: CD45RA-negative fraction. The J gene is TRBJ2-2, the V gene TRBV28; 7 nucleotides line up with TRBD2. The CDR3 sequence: CASRPRGEGTGELFF. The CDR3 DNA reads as TGTGCCAGCAGGCCCCGAGGGGAGGGAACCGGGGAGCTGTTTTTT.